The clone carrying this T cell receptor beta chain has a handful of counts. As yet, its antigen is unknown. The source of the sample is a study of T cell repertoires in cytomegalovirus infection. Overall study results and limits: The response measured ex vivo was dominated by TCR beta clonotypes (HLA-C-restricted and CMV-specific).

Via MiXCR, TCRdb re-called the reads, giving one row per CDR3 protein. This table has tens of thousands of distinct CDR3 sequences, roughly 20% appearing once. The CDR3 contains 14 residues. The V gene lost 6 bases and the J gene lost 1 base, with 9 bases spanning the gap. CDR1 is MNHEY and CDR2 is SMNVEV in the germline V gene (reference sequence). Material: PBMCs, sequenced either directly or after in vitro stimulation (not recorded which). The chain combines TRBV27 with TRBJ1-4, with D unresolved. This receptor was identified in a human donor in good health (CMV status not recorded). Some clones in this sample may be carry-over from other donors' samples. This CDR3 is CASSPTLTNEKLFF. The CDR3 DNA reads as TGTGCCAGCAGCCCCACATTAACTAATGAAAAACTGTTTTTT.